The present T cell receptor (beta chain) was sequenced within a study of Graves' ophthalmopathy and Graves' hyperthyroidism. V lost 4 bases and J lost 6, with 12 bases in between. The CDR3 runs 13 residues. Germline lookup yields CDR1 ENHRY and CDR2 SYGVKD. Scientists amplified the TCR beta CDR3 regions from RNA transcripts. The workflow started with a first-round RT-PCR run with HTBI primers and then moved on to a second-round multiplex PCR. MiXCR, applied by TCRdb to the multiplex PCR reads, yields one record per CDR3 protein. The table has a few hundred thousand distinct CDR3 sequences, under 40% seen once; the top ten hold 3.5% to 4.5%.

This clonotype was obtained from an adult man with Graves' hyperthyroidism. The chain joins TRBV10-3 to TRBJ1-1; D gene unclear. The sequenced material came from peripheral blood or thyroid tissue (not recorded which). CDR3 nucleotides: TGTGCCATCAGTGGAGGCAGAGGACCTGAAGCTTTCTTT. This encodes CAISGGRGPEAFF.